Listed here is a single TCR beta chain. Its antigen remains unidentified. No per-base quality is available; no much larger clone lies one base away. At the junction V is shortened by 0 bases and J by 7 bases, with 11 bases in between. The cysteine opens and the phenylalanine closes a CDR3 of 14 amino acids. Kept here is only the CDR3 DNA, which spans 42 bases and is read in frame from base 1. CDR1 MNHNS and CDR2 SASEGT were looked up in the germline V gene. This entry comes from a study of shared clonotypes between healthy human individuals (dated by TCRdb to 2020 to 2022). The study in broad terms: A couple of women and a few men aged 18 to 49 years were included in the cohort. For each donor, three plates each were used for CD4 naive and CD4 memory, two plates were used for CD8 naive, and one plate was used for CD8 memory. To estimate repertoire size and how much clonotype sharing occurs between individuals, the study deeply sequenced the blood TCR repertoires of a handful of healthy adults. Different laboratories and diverse techniques were used to prepare libraries and sequence TCR repertoires, to increase sequencing depth and limit assay-specific biases. Each donor's leukapheresis produced roughly between roughly 0.85 and 9.5 billion PBMCs.

Using the deep immunoSEQ assay, TCR CDR3 regions were amplified from genomic DNA by multiplex PCR. Genomic DNA extracted from each cell subset was distributed evenly over all wells of several immunoSEQ 96-well plates, and each plate served as one replicate. For sorted subsets, each replicate PCR was loaded with about 0.2 ug genomic DNA, equivalent to 25,000 to 30,000 T cell genomes. Purified libraries were quantified with a Qubit 3.0 fluorometer, sized on a Bioanalyzer 2100, and re-quantified with the KAPA Library Quantification kit. Every immunoSEQ 96-well plate was sequenced on a dedicated single-read 150-cycle Illumina NextSeq 550 flow cell. On the authors' methods: Because the immunoSEQ output included only junctional sequences and no quality scores, the filtering could not be the same as the filtering used for full-length reads. Sequences were annotated with PyIR, a Python wrapper for IgBLAST v1.9, using IMGT germline references to assign V/J genes and CDR3. Reads were removed for weak V/J assignments (E-value above 1e-6), missing CDR3, stop codons, out-of-frame junctions, or ambiguous translated residues. V3J clonotypes were defined by identical inferred V gene, J gene, and CDR3 amino acid sequence. Percentage overlap between repertoires was computed as shared unique clonotypes divided by the size of the smaller repertoire. Repertoire richness was assessed with RTK rarefaction, the Chao1 estimator, and Recon v2.1 estimates of unobserved clonotypes. OLGA was used to compute generation probabilities for all TCRbeta clonotypes that the gDNA method yielded from a handful of donors. TCRdb holds this immuneACCESS table with in-frame rearrangements only. Some clones are missing; in checked studies, unresolved V genes explain under half, and the rest has no known cause. V and J calls and clone size come straight from that table; D and trimming were deduced from the DNA. Across this sample there are nearly 2 million clones, with 85% to 95% seen only once. Jointly, the top ten make up around 1% of the sample.

The full study reports these points: Naive subsets generally had larger estimated clonotype richness than memory subsets did. Sampling was restricted to blood, and TCR repertoires in tissue are likely to differ from TCR repertoires in blood. Because the study included only a small number of donors, the genetic and exposure-history diversity represented was limited. Incomplete sequencing was indicated by rarefaction of sorted-subset datasets, despite the large sequencing depth. Pairwise subsampling led to the expectation that sequencing depth would affect the degree of clonotype sharing among donors. When several donors were compared, the shared fraction of clonotypes was about 5.5% for naive CD4, over 3% for naive CD8, more than 2% for memory CD4, and roughly 0.4% for memory CD8. Clonotypes shared by all four sorted-subset donors showed higher generation probabilities than non-shared clonotypes.

CD8 naive samples were CD45RO-negative cells positively selected for CCR7, giving a CD45RA+CCR7+ population that excluded TemRA cells. The donors were healthy, HIV-negative adults who had no recently reported acute infections or vaccinations. Every donor was a Caucasian adult living in Nashville, Tennessee, USA. Blood was obtained by leukapheresis, after which PBMCs were separated by Ficoll-Histopaque density gradient centrifugation and cryopreserved in liquid nitrogen vapor phase. Analytical flow cytometry was used to check the purity and quantity of each magnetically sorted T cell population. Genomic DNA was isolated from every sorted fraction and measured by UV absorbance on a Nanodrop 2000c.

Material: naive CD8+ T cells sorted from blood. The cell subset or site label of this sample denotes: CD45RA+CCR7+. The rearranged chain carries TRBV6-1 and TRBJ2-3; no D gene is confidently identified. The origin of this receptor is a man aged 18 to 35 in good health. The CDR3 is CASSEASLRYTQYF. Read as DNA, the sequence is TGTGCCAGCAGTGAAGCTAGCTTGAGGTATACGCAGTATTTT.